This passage covers 2 T cell receptor beta chains from one sample sequenced in a study of blood T cell repertoires in COVID-19. The data were produced by immunoSEQ multiplex PCR, yet TCRdb's version contains in-frame clones alone and is incomplete. The data hold 200,000 to 250,000 clones, with roughly 86% observed a single time. The material sequenced was peripheral blood. Source of these receptors: a woman in her forties or fifties with active or convalescent COVID-19.

The rearrangement joins TRBV5-1 to TRBJ2-2, with 11 nucleotides matching TRBD2. The J segment lost 6 bases and the V segment lost 4 bases, leaving 8 bases of the junction unmatched. Germline CDR1 and CDR2: SGHRS and YFSETQ. The CDR3 contains 16 residues. The CDR3 spells CASSPTSGGISGELFF. The CDR3 DNA sequence: TGCGCCAGCAGCCCTACTAGCGGGGGAATTTCCGGGGAGCTGTTTTTT.

The chain joins TRBV24-1 to TRBJ2-5, with D maybe TRBD1 (6 bases). Germline V CDR1 and CDR2: KGHDR, SFDVKD. V was clipped by 2 bases and J by 2 bases, with 11 bases between them. The CDR3 extends over 15 amino acids. The CDR3 DNA sequence: TGTGCCACCAGTGATTCCCTCAGGGGACAAGAGACCCAGTACTTC. Amino acids: CATSDSLRGQETQYF.